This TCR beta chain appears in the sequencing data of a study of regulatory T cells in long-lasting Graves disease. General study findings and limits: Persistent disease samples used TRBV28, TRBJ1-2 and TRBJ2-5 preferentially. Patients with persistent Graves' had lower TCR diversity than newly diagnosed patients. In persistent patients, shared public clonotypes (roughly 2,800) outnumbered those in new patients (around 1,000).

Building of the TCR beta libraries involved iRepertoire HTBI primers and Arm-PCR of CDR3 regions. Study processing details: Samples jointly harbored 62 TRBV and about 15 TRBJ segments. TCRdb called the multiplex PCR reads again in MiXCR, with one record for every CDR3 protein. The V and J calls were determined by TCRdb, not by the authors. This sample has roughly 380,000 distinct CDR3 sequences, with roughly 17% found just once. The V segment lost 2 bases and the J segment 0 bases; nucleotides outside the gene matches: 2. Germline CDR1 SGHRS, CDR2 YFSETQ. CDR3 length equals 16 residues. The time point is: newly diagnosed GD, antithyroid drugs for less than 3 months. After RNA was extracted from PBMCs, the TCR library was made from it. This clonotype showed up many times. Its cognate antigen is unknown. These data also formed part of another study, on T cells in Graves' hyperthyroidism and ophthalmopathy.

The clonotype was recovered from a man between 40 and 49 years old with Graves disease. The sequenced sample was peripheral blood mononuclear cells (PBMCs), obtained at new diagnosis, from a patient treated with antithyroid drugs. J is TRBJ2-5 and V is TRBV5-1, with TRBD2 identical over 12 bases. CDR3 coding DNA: TGCGCCAGCAGCTTACTAGCGGGGGGAAACCAAGAGACCCAGTACTTC. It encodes CASSLLAGGNQETQYF.